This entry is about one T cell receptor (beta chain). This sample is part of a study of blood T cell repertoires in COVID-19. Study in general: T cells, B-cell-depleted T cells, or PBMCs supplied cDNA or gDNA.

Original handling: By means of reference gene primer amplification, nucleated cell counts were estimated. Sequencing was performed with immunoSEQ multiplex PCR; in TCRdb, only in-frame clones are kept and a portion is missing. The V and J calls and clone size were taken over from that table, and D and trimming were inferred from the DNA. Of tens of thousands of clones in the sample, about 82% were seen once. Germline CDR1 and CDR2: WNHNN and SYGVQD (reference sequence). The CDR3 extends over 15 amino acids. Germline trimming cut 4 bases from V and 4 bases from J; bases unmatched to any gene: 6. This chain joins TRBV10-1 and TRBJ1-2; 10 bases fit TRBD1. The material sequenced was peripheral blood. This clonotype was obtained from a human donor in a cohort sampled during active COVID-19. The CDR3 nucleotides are TGCGCCAGCAGTGTAGGGAGGACAGGGGGCTATGGCTACACCTTC. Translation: CASSVGRTGGYGYTF.